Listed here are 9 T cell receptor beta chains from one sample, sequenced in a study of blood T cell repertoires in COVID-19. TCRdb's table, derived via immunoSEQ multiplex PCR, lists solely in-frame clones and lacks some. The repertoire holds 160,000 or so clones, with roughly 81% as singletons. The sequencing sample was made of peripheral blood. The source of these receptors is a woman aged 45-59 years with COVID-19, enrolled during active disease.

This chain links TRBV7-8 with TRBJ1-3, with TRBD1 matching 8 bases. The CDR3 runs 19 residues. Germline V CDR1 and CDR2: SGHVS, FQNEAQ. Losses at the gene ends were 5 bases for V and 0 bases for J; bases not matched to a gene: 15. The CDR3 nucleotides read TGTGCCAGCAGCCTACACGGACAGGGCACCACTACCTCTGGAAACACCATATATTTT. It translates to CASSLHGQGTTTSGNTIYF.

The CDR3 DNA sequence: TGTGCCAGCAGTCCCCGCGGGAAAGCTGAGCAGTTCTTC. Translation gives CASSPRGKAEQFF. This sequence joins TRBV6-4 and TRBJ2-1, with a possible D match to TRBD2 (6 bases). Germline V gene sequence: CDR1 MRHNA, CDR2 SNTAGT. This CDR3 comprises 13 residues. V gave up 5 bases and J gave up 9 bases, with 14 bases separating them.

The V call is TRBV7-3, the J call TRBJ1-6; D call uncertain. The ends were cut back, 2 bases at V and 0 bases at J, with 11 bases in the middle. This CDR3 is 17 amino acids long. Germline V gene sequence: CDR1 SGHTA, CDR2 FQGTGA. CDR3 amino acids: CASSLYGPSSYNSPLHF. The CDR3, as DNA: TGTGCCAGCAGCTTATATGGGCCCAGCTCCTATAATTCACCCCTCCACTTT.

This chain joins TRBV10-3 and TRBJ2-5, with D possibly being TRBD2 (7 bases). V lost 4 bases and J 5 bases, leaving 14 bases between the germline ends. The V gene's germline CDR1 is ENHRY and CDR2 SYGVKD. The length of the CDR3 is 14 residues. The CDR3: CAISAGGAGETQYF. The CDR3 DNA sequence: TGTGCCATCAGTGCTGGGGGGGCCGGTGAGACCCAGTACTTC.

The CDR3 sequence: CASSGRGVVGNQPQHF. In nucleotides, the CDR3 is TGTGCCAGCAGTGGGCGGGGGGTCGTAGGCAATCAGCCCCAGCATTTT. V usage is TRBV6-1 and J usage is TRBJ1-5, with D possibly matching TRBD1 (5 bases). The germline V gene encodes CDR1 MNHNS and CDR2 SASEGT. This CDR3 comprises 16 residues. Trimming cost V 4 bases and J 2 bases, with 15 bases left between them.

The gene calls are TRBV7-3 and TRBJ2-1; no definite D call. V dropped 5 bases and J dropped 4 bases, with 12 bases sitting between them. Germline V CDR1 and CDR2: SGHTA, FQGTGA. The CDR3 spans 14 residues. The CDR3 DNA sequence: TGTGCCAGCAGCCGAGAAGGAGAATACAATGAGCAGTTCTTC. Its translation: CASSREGEYNEQFF.

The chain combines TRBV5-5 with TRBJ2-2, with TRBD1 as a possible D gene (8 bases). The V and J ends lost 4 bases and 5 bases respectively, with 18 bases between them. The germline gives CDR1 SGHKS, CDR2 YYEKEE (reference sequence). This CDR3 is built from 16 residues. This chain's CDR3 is CASSTRTGRETGELFF. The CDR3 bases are TGTGCCAGCAGCACACGGACAGGGAGGGAGACCGGGGAGCTGTTTTTT. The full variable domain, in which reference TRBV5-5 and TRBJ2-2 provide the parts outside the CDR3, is DAGVTQSPTHLIKTRGQQVTLRCSPISGHKSVSWYQQVLGQGPQFIFQYYEKEERGRGNFPDRFSARQFPNYSSELNVNALLLGDSALYLCASSTRTGRETGELFFGEGSRLTVL.

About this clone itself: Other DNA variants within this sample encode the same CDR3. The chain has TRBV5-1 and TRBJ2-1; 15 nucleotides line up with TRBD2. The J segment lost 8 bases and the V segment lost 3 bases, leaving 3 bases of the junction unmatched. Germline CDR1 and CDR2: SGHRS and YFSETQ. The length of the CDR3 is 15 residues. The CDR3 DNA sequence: TGCGCCAGCAGCTCGGGACTAGCGGGGGGACATGAGCAGTTCTTC. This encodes CASSSGLAGGHEQFF. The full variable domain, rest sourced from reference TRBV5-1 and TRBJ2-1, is KAGVTQTPRYLIKTRGQQVTLSCSPISGHRSVSWYQQTPGQGLQFLFEYFSETQRNKGNFPGRFSGRQFSNSRSEMNVSTLELGDSALYLCASSSGLAGGHEQFFGPGTRLTVL.

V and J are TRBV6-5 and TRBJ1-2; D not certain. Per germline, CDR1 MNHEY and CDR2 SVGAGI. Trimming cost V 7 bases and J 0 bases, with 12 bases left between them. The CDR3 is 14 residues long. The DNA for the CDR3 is TGTGCCAGCACGGGGAGGGCCGCTAACTATGGCTACACCTTC. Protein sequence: CASTGRAANYGYTF.